This note documents a single TCR beta chain sequence. The antigen remains unidentified. This sample stems from a study of cytomegalovirus exposure and HLA in healthy donors. General study findings and limits: Follow-up analysis later connected one missense variant in DCLRE1C with trimming of TCR beta V- and J-genes. An observed cluster of highly shared sequence variants was recorded as a likely sequencing artifact.

13 Jbeta primers and 60 Vbeta primers were used for the PCR. Only in-frame clones appear in the TCRdb table, and some are missing; sequencing was by immunoSEQ multiplex PCR. This sample's table reports some 120,000 clones. The receptor was derived from a man aged 35-49 years in good health and CMV-seropositive. The sequenced sample was PBMCs.

The CDR3 nucleotides read TGTGCCAGTAGTACGGTCACTCGAGGGGAGGGCACTGAAGCTTTCTTT. This sequence encodes CASSTVTRGEGTEAFF. The chain employs TRBV19 and TRBJ1-1, with D possibly being TRBD1 (5 bases). V lost 4 bases to trimming and J lost 4 bases, with 19 bases between them. The CDR3 is 16 amino acids. Germline CDR1 reads LNHDA; CDR2 reads SQIVND (reference sequence). The full variable domain, its missing parts supplied by reference TRBV19 and TRBJ1-1, is DGGITQSPKYLFRKEGQNVTLSCEQNLNHDAMYWYRQDPGQGLRLIYYSQIVNDFQKGDIAEGYSVSREKKESFPLTVTSAQKNPTAFYLCASSTVTRGEGTEAFFGQGTRLTVV.